The source of this T cell receptor (beta chain) is a study of immune cell composition in non-small cell lung cancer. Study conclusions and caveats: About 80% of squamous and approximately 31% of adenocarcinoma cases had tumour-associated clones >0.5%.

Assay: immunoSEQ multiplex PCR; the TCRdb copy retains only in-frame clones and omits some. The data contain roughly 16,000 clones, around 80% of them seen just once; the ten biggest clones take up about 9.5%. As regards this clone: Its target is unknown.

Normal lung was taken at the farthest possible site, at least 3 cm from tumour. CDR1 is SGDLS and CDR2 is YYNGEE in the germline V gene. V lost 1 base, J lost 7 bases, and 17 bases lay in between. The CDR3 runs 15 residues. The data also belong to a second study, concerning CD4 T cells in lung cancer. According to that study: Tumor and non-adjacent lung came from curative-intent resections for stage I-III non-small cell lung cancer. Aged 60 to 69, patients had adenocarcinoma or squamous cell carcinoma.

Sequenced: non-adjacent lung tissue. This clonotype originated in a human donor with non-small cell lung cancer. The rearrangement joins TRBV9 to TRBJ1-2; weak D call: TRBD1 (5 bases). CDR3 region: CASSVRDRTLFGYTF. The CDR3 DNA reads TGTGCCAGCAGCGTACGCGACAGAACCCTATTTGGCTACACCTTC.